This T cell receptor (beta chain) came from a study of T cells in localized non-small cell lung cancer. The V and J ends lost 4 bases and 0 bases respectively, with 11 bases between them. Germline V gene data show CDR1 as MNHEY and CDR2 as SVGAGI. CDR3 length: 15 residues. In regard to this clone: No antigen is known for it.

Regarding the study as a whole: Out of the top 100 tumor clones, a median around 50 were seen in adjacent lung. Tumor showed lower T cell clonality than uninvolved adjacent lung, where it was highest. Longer overall survival was linked to higher blood T cell density. Heterogeneity remains possible because sequencing was limited to only one tumor region.

The method was immunoSEQ multiplex PCR; TCRdb's version includes in-frame clones alone and lacks a portion of them. This sample has nearly 25,000 clones; more than 90% occur once, and the top ten carry approximately 14%. The source was peripheral blood, collected before any cancer treatment. The clonotype originates from a man between 40 and 70 years old with stage III squamous cell lung carcinoma. The J gene is TRBJ2-3, the V gene TRBV6-5; D is perhaps TRBD1 (6 bases). The DNA for the CDR3 is TGTGCCAGCAGTTCCACAGGGCCCAGCACAGATACGCAGTATTTT. It is translated as CASSSTGPSTDTQYF.